The clone carrying this T cell receptor (beta chain) was observed at least ten times. The antigen remains unidentified. The data are from a study of T cells in Graves' hyperthyroidism and ophthalmopathy. About the research overall: Upon initial diagnosis and before any treatment, peripheral blood was collected.

Findings and caveats of the study: Using 13 V-J features, a model discriminated ophthalmopathy from stable hyperthyroidism.

Using RNA transcripts as the source, TCR beta CDR3 regions were amplified. HTBI primers drove first-round RT-PCR of the TCR CDR3. TCRdb reprocessed the multiplex PCR reads with MiXCR, giving one entry per CDR3 protein. Of about 320,000 distinct CDR3 sequences listed, 16% are singletons. The specimen was blood. This sequence was found in a man in his thirties or forties with Graves' hyperthyroidism.

The CDR3 spells CASSLGSGGGTEAFF. The DNA for the CDR3 is TGCGCCAGCAGCTTGGGTTCCGGGGGGGGCACTGAAGCTTTCTTT. This chain uses TRBV5-1 with TRBJ1-1; perhaps TRBD1 as D (5 bases). The CDR3 loop spans 15 amino acids. V was shortened by 0 bases and J by 4 bases, with 13 bases between the two germline ends. Germline values: CDR1 SGHRS, CDR2 YFSETQ.